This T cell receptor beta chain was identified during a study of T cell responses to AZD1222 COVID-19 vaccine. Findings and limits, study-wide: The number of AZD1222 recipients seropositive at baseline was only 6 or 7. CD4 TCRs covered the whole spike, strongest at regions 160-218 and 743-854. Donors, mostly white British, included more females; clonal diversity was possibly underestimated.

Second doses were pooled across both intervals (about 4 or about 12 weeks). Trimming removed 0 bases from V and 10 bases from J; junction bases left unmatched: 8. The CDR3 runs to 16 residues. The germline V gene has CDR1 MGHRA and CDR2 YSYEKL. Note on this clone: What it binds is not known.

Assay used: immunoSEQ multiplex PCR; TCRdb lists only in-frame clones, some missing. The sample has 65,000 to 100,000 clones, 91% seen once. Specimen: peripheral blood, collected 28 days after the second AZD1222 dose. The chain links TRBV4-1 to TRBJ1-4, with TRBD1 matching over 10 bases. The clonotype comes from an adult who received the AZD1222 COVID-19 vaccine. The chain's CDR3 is CASSQDAGQGWVKLFF. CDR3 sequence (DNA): TGCGCCAGCAGCCAAGATGCGGGACAGGGGTGGGTAAAACTGTTTTTT.